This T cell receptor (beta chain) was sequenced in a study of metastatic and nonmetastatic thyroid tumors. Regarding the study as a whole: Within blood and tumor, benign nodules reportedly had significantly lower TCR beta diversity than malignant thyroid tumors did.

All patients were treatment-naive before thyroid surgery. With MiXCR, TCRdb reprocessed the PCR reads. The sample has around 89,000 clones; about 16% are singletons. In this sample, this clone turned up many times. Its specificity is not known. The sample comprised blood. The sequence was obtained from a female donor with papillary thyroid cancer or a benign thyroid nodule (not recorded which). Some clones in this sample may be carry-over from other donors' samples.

CDR3 residues: CASGSDGTREQYF. CDR3 sequence (DNA): TGTGCCAGTGGTTCCGACGGGACGAGGGAGCAGTACTTC. This chain uses TRBV6-2 or TRBV6-3 with TRBJ2-7; D is perhaps TRBD1 or TRBD2 (5 bases each). CDR1 and CDR2 from the germline V gene are MNHEY and SVGEGT. V lost 9 bases to trimming and J lost 7 bases, with 19 bases between them. The CDR3 covers 13 residues.